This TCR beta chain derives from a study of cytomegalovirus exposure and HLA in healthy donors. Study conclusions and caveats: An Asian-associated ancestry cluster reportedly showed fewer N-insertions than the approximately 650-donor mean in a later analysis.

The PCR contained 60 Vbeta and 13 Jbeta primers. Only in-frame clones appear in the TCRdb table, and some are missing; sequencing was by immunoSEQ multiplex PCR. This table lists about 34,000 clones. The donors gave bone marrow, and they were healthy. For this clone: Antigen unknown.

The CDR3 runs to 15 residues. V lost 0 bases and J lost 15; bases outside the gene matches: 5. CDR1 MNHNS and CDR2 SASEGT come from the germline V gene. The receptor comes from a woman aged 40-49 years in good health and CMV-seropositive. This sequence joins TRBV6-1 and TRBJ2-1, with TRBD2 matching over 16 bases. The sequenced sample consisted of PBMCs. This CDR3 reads CASSEAGLAGGWAFF. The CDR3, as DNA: TGTGCCAGCAGTGAAGCGGGACTAGCGGGGGGGTGGGCGTTCTTC.